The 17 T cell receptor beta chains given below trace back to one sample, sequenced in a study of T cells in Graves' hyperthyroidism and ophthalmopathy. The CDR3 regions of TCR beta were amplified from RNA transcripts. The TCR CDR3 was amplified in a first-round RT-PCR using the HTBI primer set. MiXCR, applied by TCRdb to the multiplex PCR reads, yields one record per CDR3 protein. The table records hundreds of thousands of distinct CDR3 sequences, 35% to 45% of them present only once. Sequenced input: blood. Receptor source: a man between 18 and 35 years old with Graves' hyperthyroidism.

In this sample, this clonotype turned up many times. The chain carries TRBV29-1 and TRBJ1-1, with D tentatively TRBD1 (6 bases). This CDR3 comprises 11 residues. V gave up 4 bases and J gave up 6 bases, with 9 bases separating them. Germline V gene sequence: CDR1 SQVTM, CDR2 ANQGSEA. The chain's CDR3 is CSVAGEAEAFF. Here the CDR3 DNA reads TGCAGCGTTGCAGGGGAGGCTGAAGCTTTCTTT.

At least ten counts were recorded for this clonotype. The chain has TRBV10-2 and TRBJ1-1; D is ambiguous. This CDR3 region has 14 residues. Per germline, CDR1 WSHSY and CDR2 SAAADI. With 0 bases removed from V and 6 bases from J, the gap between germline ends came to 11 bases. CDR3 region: CASSESMVAPEAFF. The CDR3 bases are TGCGCCAGCAGTGAGTCGATGGTTGCCCCTGAAGCTTTCTTT.

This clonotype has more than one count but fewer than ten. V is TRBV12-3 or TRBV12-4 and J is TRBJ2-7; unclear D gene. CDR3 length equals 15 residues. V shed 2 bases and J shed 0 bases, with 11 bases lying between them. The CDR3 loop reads CASSLTRGDSYEQYF. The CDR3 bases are TGTGCCAGCAGTTTAACAAGAGGAGACTCCTACGAGCAGTACTTC.

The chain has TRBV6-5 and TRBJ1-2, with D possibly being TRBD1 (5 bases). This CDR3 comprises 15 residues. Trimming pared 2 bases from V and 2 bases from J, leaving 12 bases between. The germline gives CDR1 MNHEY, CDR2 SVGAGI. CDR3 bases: TGTGCCAGCAGTTACCAGTGGGAGGGGAACTATGGCTACACCTTC. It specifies CASSYQWEGNYGYTF.

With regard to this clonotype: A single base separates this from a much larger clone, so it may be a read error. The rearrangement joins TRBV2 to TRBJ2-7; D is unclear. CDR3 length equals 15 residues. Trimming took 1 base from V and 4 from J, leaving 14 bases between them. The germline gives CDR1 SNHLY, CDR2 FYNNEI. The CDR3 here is CASSEGGAALYEQYF. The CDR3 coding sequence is TGTGCCAGCAGTGAAGGTGGCGCGGCGCTTTACGAGCAGTACTTC.

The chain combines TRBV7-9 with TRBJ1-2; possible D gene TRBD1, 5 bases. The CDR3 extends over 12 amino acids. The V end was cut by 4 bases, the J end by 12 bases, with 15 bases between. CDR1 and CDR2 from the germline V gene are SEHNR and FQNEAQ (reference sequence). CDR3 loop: CASSSDKWGHTF. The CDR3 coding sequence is TGTGCCAGCAGCTCCGACAAGTGGGGCCACACCTTC.

CDR3 nucleotides: TGTGCCAGCAGCTTGGGGACCGGGACGTCAGCCTCCTATAATTCACCCCTCCACTTT. This codes for CASSLGTGTSASYNSPLHF. This rearrangement joins TRBV7-9 to TRBJ1-6; a weak D match, TRBD1 (5 bases). This CDR3 contains 19 residues. Trimming took 3 bases from V and 0 from J, leaving 18 bases between them. Germline assignment: CDR1 SEHNR and CDR2 FQNEAQ (reference sequence).

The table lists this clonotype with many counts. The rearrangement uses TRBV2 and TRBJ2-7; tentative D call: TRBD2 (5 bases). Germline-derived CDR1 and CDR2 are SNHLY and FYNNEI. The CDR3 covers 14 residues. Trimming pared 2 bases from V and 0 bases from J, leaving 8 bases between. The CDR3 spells CASSERRSSYEQYF. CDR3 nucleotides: TGTGCCAGCAGTGAACGGAGGAGCTCCTACGAGCAGTACTTC.

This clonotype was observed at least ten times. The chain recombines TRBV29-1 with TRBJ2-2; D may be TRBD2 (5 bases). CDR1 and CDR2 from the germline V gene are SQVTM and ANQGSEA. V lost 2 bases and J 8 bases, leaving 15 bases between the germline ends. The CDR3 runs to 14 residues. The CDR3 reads CSVEKGLGKGELFF. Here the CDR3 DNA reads TGCAGCGTTGAAAAAGGCCTCGGGAAAGGGGAGCTGTTTTTT.

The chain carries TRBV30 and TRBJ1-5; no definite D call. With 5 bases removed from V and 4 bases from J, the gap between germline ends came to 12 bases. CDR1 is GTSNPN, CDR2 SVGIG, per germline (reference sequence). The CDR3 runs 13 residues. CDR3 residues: CAWQPTENQPQHF. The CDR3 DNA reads TGTGCCTGGCAACCGACGGAAAATCAGCCCCAGCATTTT.

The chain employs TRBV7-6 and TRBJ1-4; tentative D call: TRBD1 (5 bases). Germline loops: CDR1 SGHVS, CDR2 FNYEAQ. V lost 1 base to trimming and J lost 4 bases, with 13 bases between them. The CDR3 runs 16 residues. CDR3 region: CASSLGLGGFNEKLFF. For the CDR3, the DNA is TGTGCCAGCAGCTTAGGGTTGGGGGGTTTTAATGAAAAACTGTTTTTT.

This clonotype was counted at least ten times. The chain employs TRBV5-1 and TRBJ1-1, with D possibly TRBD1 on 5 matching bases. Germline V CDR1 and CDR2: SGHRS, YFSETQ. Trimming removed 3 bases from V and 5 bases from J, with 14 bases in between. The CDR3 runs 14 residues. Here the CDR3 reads CASSSTEDGTEAFF. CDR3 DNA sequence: TGCGCCAGCAGCTCGACAGAGGATGGAACTGAAGCTTTCTTT.

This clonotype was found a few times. CDR3 bases: TGCAGTGCTAGAGGATTTCAGGGTAGTGAAAAACTGTTTTTT. Its translation is CSARGFQGSEKLFF. This chain uses TRBV20-1 with TRBJ1-4; TRBD1 is a possible D gene (5 bases). V was cut by 1 base and J by 7 bases, with 13 bases left in between. Germline V gene sequence: CDR1 DFQATT, CDR2 SNEGSKA (reference sequence). The CDR3 has 14 residues.

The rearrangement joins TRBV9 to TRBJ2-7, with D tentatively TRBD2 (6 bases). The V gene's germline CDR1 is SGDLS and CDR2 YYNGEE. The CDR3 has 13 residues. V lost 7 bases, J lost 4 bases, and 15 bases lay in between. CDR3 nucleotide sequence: TGTGCCAGCGGTGGAGGGGCGGGTTACGAGCAGTACTTC. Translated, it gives CASGGGAGYEQYF.

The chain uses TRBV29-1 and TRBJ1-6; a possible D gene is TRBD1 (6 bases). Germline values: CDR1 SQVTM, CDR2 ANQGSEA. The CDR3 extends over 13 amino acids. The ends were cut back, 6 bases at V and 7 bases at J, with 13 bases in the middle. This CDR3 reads CSVQGFGNSPLHF. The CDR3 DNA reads TGCAGCGTGCAGGGGTTCGGGAATTCACCCCTCCACTTT.

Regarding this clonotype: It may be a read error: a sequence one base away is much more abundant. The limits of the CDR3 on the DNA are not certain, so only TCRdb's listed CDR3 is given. The CDR3 spells CASSFGEGTWPQNF. The rearrangement links TRBV7-8 to TRBJ1-5. Germline-derived CDR1 and CDR2 are SGHVS and FQNEAQ. Including both end residues, the CDR3 is 14 amino acids long.

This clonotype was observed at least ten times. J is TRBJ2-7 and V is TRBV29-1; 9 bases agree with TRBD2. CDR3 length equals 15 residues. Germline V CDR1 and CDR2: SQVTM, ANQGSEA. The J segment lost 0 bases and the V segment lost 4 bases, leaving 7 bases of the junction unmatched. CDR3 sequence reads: CSVALAGRSSYEQYF. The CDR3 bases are TGCAGCGTTGCACTAGCGGGTCGAAGCTCCTACGAGCAGTACTTC.